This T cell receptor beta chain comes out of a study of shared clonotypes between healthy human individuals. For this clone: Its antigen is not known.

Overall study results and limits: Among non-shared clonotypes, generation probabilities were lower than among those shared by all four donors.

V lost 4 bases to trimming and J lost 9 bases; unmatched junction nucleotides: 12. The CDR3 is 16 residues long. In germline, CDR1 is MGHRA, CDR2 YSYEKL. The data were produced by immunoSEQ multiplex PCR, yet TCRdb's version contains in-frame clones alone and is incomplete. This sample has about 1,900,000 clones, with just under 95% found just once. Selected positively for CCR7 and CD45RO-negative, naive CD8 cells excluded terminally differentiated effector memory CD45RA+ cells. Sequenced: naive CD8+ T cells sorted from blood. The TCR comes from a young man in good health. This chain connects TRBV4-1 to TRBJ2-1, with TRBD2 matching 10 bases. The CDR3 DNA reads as TGCGCCAGCAGCCCTTCCCAGCGGGGGGGCCGGGTTGAGCAGTTCTTC. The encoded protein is CASSPSQRGGRVEQFF.